Sequencing of this TCR beta chain was carried out in a study of cytomegalovirus exposure and HLA in healthy donors. Study in general: Researchers previously reported finding roughly 120 million unique TCR beta sequences from roughly 170 million T cells. Study results and caveats: It was in a later analysis that TCR association rates were seen to vary by HLA locus, highest for DRB1 and lowest for HLA-C. One variant, a missense change in DCLRE1C, was linked in a later analysis to TCR beta V- and J-gene trimming. When presence/absence was analysed, sequencing depth was taken to be roughly uniform across donors.

Researchers ran the PCR with 60 Vbeta and 13 Jbeta primers. Repertoires were generated with immunoSEQ multiplex PCR, while TCRdb's copy carries only in-frame clones and drops some. The sample lists 100,000 to 150,000 clones, roughly 74% occurring once. The CDR3 consists of 13 residues. Germline CDR1 MGHRA, CDR2 YSYEKL. Trimming left V 0 bases short and J 4 bases short, with 5 bases between. Note on this clone: Antigen: not known.

Sequencing used PBMCs. This receptor was taken from a woman in her forties or fifties in good health and CMV-seropositive. V and J are TRBV4-1 and TRBJ2-3; D remains unclear. The CDR3 is CASSQEGADTQYF. The DNA of the CDR3 is TGCGCCAGCAGCCAAGAAGGAGCAGATACGCAGTATTTT.